This T cell receptor (beta chain) was obtained from a study of blood T cell repertoires in COVID-19. Comments on this clone: The sample has other DNA sequences that encode this CDR3 too.

Method: immunoSEQ multiplex PCR; TCRdb's copy keeps in-frame clones and lacks some. The table lists hundreds of thousands of clones, around 86% of them singletons. This sequence was found in a man aged 25-40 years who had recovered from COVID-19. Specimen: PBMCs or T cells enriched from blood (not recorded which).

The CDR3, as DNA: TGTGCCAGCTCACCACCGGGGGGAACTGAAGCTTTCTTT. Its protein is CASSPPGGTEAFF. The V and J genes are TRBV18 and TRBJ1-1, with D perhaps TRBD1 (5 bases). The CDR3 runs to 13 residues. Per the germline V gene, CDR1 is KGHSH and CDR2 is LQKENI. With 0 bases removed from V and 5 bases from J, the gap between germline ends came to 7 bases.